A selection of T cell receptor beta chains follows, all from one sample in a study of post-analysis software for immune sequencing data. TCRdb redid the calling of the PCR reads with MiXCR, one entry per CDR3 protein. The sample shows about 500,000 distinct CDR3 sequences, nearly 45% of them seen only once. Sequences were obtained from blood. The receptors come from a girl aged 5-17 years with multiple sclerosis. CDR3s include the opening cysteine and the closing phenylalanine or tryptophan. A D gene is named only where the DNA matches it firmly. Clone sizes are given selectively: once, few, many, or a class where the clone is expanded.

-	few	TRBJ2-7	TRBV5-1	CASSLLTEDLGEQYF	TGCGCCAGCAGCTTGTTGACAGAGGATTTAGGCGAGCAGTACTTC
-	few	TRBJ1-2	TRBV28	CASSLIEGLSNYGYTF	TGTGCCAGCAGTTTGATTGAGGGCCTATCTAACTATGGCTACACCTTC
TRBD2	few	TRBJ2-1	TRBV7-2	CASSFGTSGNYNEQFF	TGTGCCAGCAGCTTTGGGACTAGCGGAAACTACAATGAGCAGTTCTTC
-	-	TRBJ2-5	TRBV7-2	CASSLATAEETQYF	TGTGCCAGCAGCTTAGCAACTGCGGAAGAGACCCAGTACTTC
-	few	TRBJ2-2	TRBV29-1	CSVAGGRNSGELFF	TGCAGCGTTGCCGGGGGGCGGAATTCCGGGGAGCTGTTTTTT
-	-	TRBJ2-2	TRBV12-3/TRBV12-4	CASSLGRRAFFGELFF	TGTGCCAGCAGTTTGGGCCGCCGGGCGTTCTTCGGGGAGCTGTTTTTT
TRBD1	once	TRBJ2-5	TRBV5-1	CASSVGQGYQETQYF	TGCGCCAGCAGCGTCGGACAGGGTTATCAAGAGACCCAGTACTTC
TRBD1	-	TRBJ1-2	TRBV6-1	CASSEQGASFYGYTF	TGTGCCAGCAGTGAACAGGGGGCGTCCTTTTATGGCTACACCTTC
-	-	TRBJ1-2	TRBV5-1	CASSHQQGLDGYTF	TGCGCCAGCAGCCACCAACAGGGACTCGATGGCTACACCTTC
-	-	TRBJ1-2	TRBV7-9	CASSLAQGREYGYTF	TGTGCCAGCAGCTTAGCCCAGGGTAGGGAGTATGGCTACACCTTC
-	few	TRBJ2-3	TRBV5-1	CASSLASSVTDTQYF	TGCGCCAGCAGCTTGGCCTCTAGCGTCACAGATACGCAGTATTTT
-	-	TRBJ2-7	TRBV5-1	CASSLVAEDYEQYF	TGCGCCAGCAGCTTGGTAGCGGAGGACTACGAGCAGTACTTC
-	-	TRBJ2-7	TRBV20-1	CSARDLGLAVSYEQYF	TGCAGTGCTAGAGATCTGGGATTGGCCGTCTCCTACGAGCAGTACTTC
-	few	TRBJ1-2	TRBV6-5	CASIRSAASNYGYTF	TGTGCCAGCATAAGGTCGGCCGCCTCTAACTATGGCTACACCTTC
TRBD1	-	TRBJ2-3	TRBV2	CASIPDRGITDTQYF	TGTGCCAGCATCCCAGACAGGGGTATCACAGATACGCAGTATTTT
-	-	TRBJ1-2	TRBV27	CASSLSDRAYGYTF	TGTGCCAGCAGTTTATCGGACCGAGCCTATGGCTACACCTTC
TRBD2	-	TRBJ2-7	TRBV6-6	CASSYGGSAYEQYF	TGTGCCAGCAGTTATGGCGGGAGCGCCTACGAGCAGTACTTC
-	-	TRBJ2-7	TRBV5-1	CASSLGSGSTYEQYF	TGCGCCAGCAGCTTGGGTTCAGGGTCAACCTACGAGCAGTACTTC
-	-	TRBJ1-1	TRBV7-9	CASSLEPGTEAFF	TGTGCCAGCAGCTTAGAACCGGGAACTGAAGCTTTCTTT
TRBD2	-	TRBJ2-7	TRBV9	CASSVDSGRKYEQYF	TGTGCCAGCAGCGTCGATAGCGGGAGGAAGTACGAGCAGTACTTC
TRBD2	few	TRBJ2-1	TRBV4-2	CASSQESLAGVEQFF	TGTGCCAGCAGCCAAGAGTCGTTAGCGGGAGTTGAGCAGTTCTTC
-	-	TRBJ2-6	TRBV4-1	CASSPTEEGANVLTF	TGCGCCAGCAGCCCCACCGAGGAGGGGGCCAACGTCCTGACTTTC
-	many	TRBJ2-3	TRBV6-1	CASGTGATDTQYF	TGTGCCAGCGGAACTGGGGCCACAGATACGCAGTATTTT
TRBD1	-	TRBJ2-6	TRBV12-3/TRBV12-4	CASSQGHRGYSGANVLTF	TGTGCCAGCAGTCAGGGTCACAGGGGTTACTCTGGGGCCAACGTCCTGACTTTC
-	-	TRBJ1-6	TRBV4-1	CASSQAGGYNSPLHF	TGCGCCAGCAGCCAGGCCGGGGGCTATAATTCACCCCTCCACTTT
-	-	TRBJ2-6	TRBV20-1	CSAPRVPGANVLTF	TGCAGTGCTCCCAGGGTACCTGGGGCCAACGTCCTGACTTTC
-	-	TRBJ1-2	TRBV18	CASSPYDDGYTF	TGTGCCAGCTCACCATACGACGACGGCTACACCTTC
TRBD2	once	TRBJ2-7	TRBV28	CASSLSTGGDEEQYF	TGTGCCAGCAGTTTATCAACCGGGGGGGATGAGGAGCAGTACTTC
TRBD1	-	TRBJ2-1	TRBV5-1	CASTSGQRNNEQFF	TGCGCCAGCACTTCGGGACAGAGAAACAATGAGCAGTTCTTC
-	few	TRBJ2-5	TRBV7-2	CASSLNRGGQETQYF	TGTGCCAGCAGCTTAAACAGGGGAGGGCAAGAGACCCAGTACTTC
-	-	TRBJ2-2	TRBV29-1	CSVLRLEAGELFF	TGCAGCGTCCTAAGACTAGAGGCCGGGGAGCTGTTTTTT
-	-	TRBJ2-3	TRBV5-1	CASSPGRWERDADTQYF	TGCGCCAGCAGCCCCGGACGATGGGAGAGGGACGCAGATACGCAGTATTTT
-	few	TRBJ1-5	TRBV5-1	CASSPGELGVQPQHF	TGCGCCAGCAGCCCCGGGGAGTTAGGGGTTCAGCCCCAGCATTTT
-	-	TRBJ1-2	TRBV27	CASSRQDPGNYGYTF	TGTGCCAGCAGTCGACAGGACCCAGGGAACTATGGCTACACCTTC
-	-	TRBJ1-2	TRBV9	CASSVGGHPYRDGYTF	TGTGCCAGCAGCGTGGGAGGGCATCCTTACAGGGATGGCTACACCTTC
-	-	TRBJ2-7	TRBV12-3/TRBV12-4	CASRMDVSYEQYF	TGTGCCAGCAGGATGGACGTGTCCTACGAGCAGTACTTC
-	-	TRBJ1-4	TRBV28	CASSLRGPLNEKLFF	TGTGCCAGCAGTTTACGGGGGCCGCTTAATGAAAAACTGTTTTTT
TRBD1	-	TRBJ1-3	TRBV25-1	CASSESGTGGNTIYF	TGTGCCAGCAGTGAATCAGGGACAGGGGGAAACACCATATATTTT
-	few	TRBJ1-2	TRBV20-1	CSARDRSTWGYGYTF	TGCAGTGCTAGAGACAGATCAACCTGGGGCTATGGCTACACCTTC
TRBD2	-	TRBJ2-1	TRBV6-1	CAGSPGTSGSNEQFF	TGTGCCGGCAGCCCCGGGACTAGCGGGAGCAATGAGCAGTTCTTC
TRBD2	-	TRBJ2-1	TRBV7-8	CATLAGDPPYNEQFF	TGTGCCACTTTAGCGGGAGACCCCCCCTACAATGAGCAGTTCTTC